The 10 T cell receptor beta chains in this list originate from one sample, sequenced in a study of a mutant IDH1 vaccine in newly diagnosed glioma. Time point meaning: week 23, last vaccination. The investigators gave 300 ug of mutant IDH1 20-mer peptide in each vaccine dose, together with topical imiquimod. Produced via immunoSEQ multiplex PCR; TCRdb's table is partial and in-frame only. The sample lists fewer than 35,000 clones, roughly 90% occurring once. These TCRs are of unknown antigen specificity. Source: PBMCs, taken from a glioma patient whose treatment included an IDH1 peptide vaccine. Source of these receptors: a man aged 35 to 55 with glioma.

As DNA, the CDR3 is TGTGCTAGGGACTCCCAGGAGACAGCCAAAAACATTCAGTACTTC. This translates into CARDSQETAKNIQYF. The V and J genes are TRBV12-5 and TRBJ2-4, with D perhaps matching TRBD2 (5 bases). V shed 9 bases and J shed 0 bases, with 15 bases lying between them. This CDR3 region has 15 residues. Germline V gene lookup returns CDR1 LGHNT and CDR2 FRNRAP.

This clone has only one observation. The rearrangement joins TRBV2 to TRBJ2-5; 11 bases are shared with TRBD2. The CDR3 extends over 16 amino acids. V lost 7 bases, J lost 10 bases, and 17 bases stayed unmatched. Per the germline V gene, CDR1 is SNHLY and CDR2 is FYNNEI. The CDR3 protein is CASTGGGLAGGQGQYF. DNA of the CDR3: TGTGCCAGCACTGGGGGTGGGCTAGCGGGAGGCCAGGGCCAGTACTTC.

The chain recombines TRBV6-1 with TRBJ2-6; TRBD1 or TRBD2 may be the D gene (6 bases each). CDR3 size: 15 residues. V gave up 3 bases and J gave up 3 bases, with 9 bases separating them. CDR1 and CDR2 (germline): MNHNS, SASEGT. This CDR3 is CASSDGGLGANVLTF. CDR3 nucleotides: TGTGCCAGCAGTGATGGGGGGCTTGGGGCCAACGTCCTGACTTTC.

This chain uses TRBV4-1 with TRBJ1-5, with 7 bases lining up with TRBD1. The germline gives CDR1 MGHRA, CDR2 YSYEKL. The CDR3 runs 16 residues. V lost 0 bases, J lost 6 bases, and 8 bases stayed unmatched. The chain's CDR3 is CASSQDQAGGVQPQHF. For the CDR3, the DNA is TGCGCCAGCAGCCAAGATCAGGCAGGGGGAGTTCAGCCCCAGCATTTT.

The table lists this clone with a count of one. This chain connects TRBV5-4 to TRBJ1-6; possible D gene TRBD1, 6 bases. Germline CDR1 reads SGHNT; CDR2 reads YYREEE (reference sequence). The CDR3 runs to 16 residues. The V gene lost 6 bases and the J gene lost 7 bases, with 20 bases spanning the gap. DNA of the CDR3: TGTGCCAGCACCCATCAAGGCCAGGGGCGGAATTCACCCCTCCACTTT. It specifies CASTHQGQGRNSPLHF.

This clone was detected only once. The chain is built from TRBV6-1 and TRBJ2-7; D is possibly TRBD1 (7 bases). V lost 10 bases, J lost 2 bases, and 15 bases lay in between. The CDR3 runs to 13 residues. The V gene's germline CDR1 is MNHNS and CDR2 SASEGT. Here the CDR3 reads CATQGRGTYEQYF. As DNA, the CDR3 is TGTGCCACACAGGGGCGGGGCACCTACGAGCAGTACTTC.

The J gene is TRBJ1-5, the V gene TRBV5-5; possible D gene TRBD1, 6 bases. The CDR3 consists of 16 residues. Germline-derived CDR1 and CDR2 are SGHKS and YYEKEE (reference sequence). Trimming pared 4 bases from V and 7 bases from J, leaving 21 bases between. In nucleotides, the CDR3 is TGTGCCAGCAGCCTGGGGGCAGGGGTAAGTGGACAGCCCCAGCATTTT. It translates to CASSLGAGVSGQPQHF.

The chain combines TRBV19 with TRBJ2-7; TRBD1 matches at 7 bases. CDR1 LNHDA and CDR2 SQIVND come from the germline V gene (reference sequence). The junction had 11 bases not matched to a gene; V was cut back by 6 bases and J by 0 bases. The CDR3 loop spans 16 amino acids. The CDR3: CASSPTGRTFSYEQYF. CDR3 DNA sequence: TGTGCCAGTAGCCCGACAGGGCGCACGTTCTCCTACGAGCAGTACTTC.

The J gene is TRBJ2-4, the V gene TRBV14, with no clear D. The CDR3 runs to 13 residues. CDR1 SGHDN and CDR2 FVKESK come from the germline V gene. Trimming took 5 bases from V and 8 from J, leaving 13 bases between them. The CDR3 loop is CASSAANLDIQYF. The CDR3 DNA is TGTGCCAGCAGCGCGGCCAATCTAGACATTCAGTACTTC.

The chain combines TRBV6-5 with TRBJ1-3; maybe TRBD1 (6 bases). This CDR3 contains 14 residues. The germline V and J ends were trimmed by 2 bases and 4 bases, with 9 bases remaining between them. Germline V gene sequence: CDR1 MNHEY, CDR2 SVGAGI. The DNA for the CDR3 is TGTGCCAGCAGTTACGACAGGAGAGGAAACACCATATATTTT. Encoded protein: CASSYDRRGNTIYF.